The sample holds one count of the clone carrying this T cell receptor (beta chain). The data originate from a study of OX40 agonist ivuxolimab in advanced cancers. In the study overall: The dose-escalation cohort had hepatocellular carcinoma, melanoma, renal cell or head and neck cancer.

People who had autoimmune disease history or systemic immunosuppression were excluded. Assay used: immunoSEQ multiplex PCR; TCRdb lists only in-frame clones, some missing. The table lists just over 45,000 clones, around 94% of them singletons, with approximately 10% in the top ten. The germline V gene has CDR1 SGHVS and CDR2 FQNEAQ. The CDR3 has 18 residues. V lost 1 base, J lost 4 bases, and 6 bases stayed unmatched. This TCR was sampled from an adult with an advanced solid tumor such as melanoma, head and neck, liver or kidney cancer. The rearrangement joins TRBV7-8 to TRBJ2-3; 15 nucleotides match TRBD2. The sequenced sample was CD4+ or CD8+ T cells sorted from blood, obtained in a trial of the OX40 agonist ivuxolimab. CDR3 sequence (DNA): TGTGCCAGCAGCTTAGACGGACTAGCGGGAGGGTCCGCAGATACGCAGTATTTT. This translates into CASSLDGLAGGSADTQYF.